Presented here are 2 T cell receptor beta chains from one specimen sequenced in a study of shared T cell receptors in the human thymus. Sequencing used immunoSEQ multiplex PCR; TCRdb keeps in-frame clones, though not all of them. The sample holds over 450,000 clones; 75% to 80% are singletons and the top ten take roughly 0.013%. Another study also made use of these data, one on human thymus T cells.

The sequenced sample was thymocytes. These receptors all stem from a boy in the first two years of life with a congenital heart defect.

The chain joins TRBV7-2 to TRBJ2-7; TRBD1 aligns across 9 bases. There are 13 residues in the CDR3. Germline values: CDR1 SGHTA, CDR2 FQGNSA. V trimming: 5 bases; J trimming: 5 bases; junction bases outside the gene matches: 4. CDR3 nucleotides: TGTGCCAGCAGCGAGGGACAGGGTGACGAGCAGTACTTC. Translated, it gives CASSEGQGDEQYF.

The chain is built from TRBV14 and TRBJ2-7, with 9 bases that match TRBD2. This CDR3 region has 19 residues. Trimming took 1 base from V and 6 from J; bases not matched to a gene: 19. Per germline, CDR1 SGHDN and CDR2 FVKESK. CDR3 in amino acids: CASSQGLQGGGLAGLEQYF. In nucleotides, the CDR3 is TGTGCCAGCAGCCAAGGGTTACAAGGAGGAGGGCTAGCGGGACTCGAGCAGTACTTC.